This T cell receptor beta chain stems from a study of CD8 T cells in ankylosing spondylitis. Study findings and constraints: Reportedly, significant enrichment of disease-linked clones occurred in matched ankylosing spondylitis synovial fluid. Seemingly distinctive of ankylosing spondylitis blood was a TCR beta motif formed by eight highly homologous variants. Disease-linked clones bore a CD8+ phenotype, appearing relatively rarely in peripheral blood.

Quantitative barcoded 5'-RACE was used to prepare TCR beta libraries. TCRdb re-analysed the 5' RACE reads in MiXCR, keeping a single row per CDR3 protein. The repertoire holds over 700,000 distinct CDR3 sequences, with 15% to 20% as singletons. Details on this clonotype: Its antigen is currently unknown.

The CDR3 runs to 15 residues. V was shortened by 0 bases and J by 4 bases, with 12 bases between the two germline ends. Germline CDR1 LGHDT, CDR2 YNNKEL (reference sequence). The sequenced material came from blood, either unsorted or a sorted T cell fraction (not recorded which). The receptor was derived from a male donor with ankylosing spondylitis. V gene TRBV3-1 combines with J gene TRBJ1-1, with D possibly being TRBD1 (5 bases). The CDR3 spells CASSQDVTASTEAFF. CDR3 nucleotide sequence: TGTGCCAGCAGCCAAGATGTGACAGCTAGCACTGAAGCTTTCTTT.